A single sample gave rise to the 13 T cell receptor beta chains below, sequenced in a study of PD-1 blockade in mismatch repair-deficient tumors. Sequencing used immunoSEQ multiplex PCR; TCRdb keeps in-frame clones, though not all of them. The data hold some 120,000 clones, with 88% observed a single time. The material sequenced was peripheral blood, taken approximately 70 weeks after starting pembrolizumab. Receptor source: an adult with mismatch repair-deficient cancer.

The rearrangement uses TRBV5-4 and TRBJ2-1; D is unresolved. V lost 0 bases and J lost 8, with 6 bases in between. This CDR3 has 12 residues. Germline loops: CDR1 SGHNT, CDR2 YYREEE (reference sequence). The CDR3 DNA reads TGTGCCAGCAGCTTGGTGGCGGATGAGCAGTTCTTC. Residues: CASSLVADEQFF.

The J gene is TRBJ2-1, the V gene TRBV28, with a weak D call TRBD2 (5 bases). The length of the CDR3 is 14 residues. Germline V gene sequence: CDR1 MDHEN, CDR2 SYDVKM. Trimming shortened V by 8 bases and J by 0 bases, and 11 bases separated the two germline ends. The CDR3 DNA is TGTGCCAGCGGCCAGCGGAGCTCCTACAATGAGCAGTTCTTC. This encodes CASGQRSSYNEQFF.

This chain joins TRBV6-1 and TRBJ1-5, with D uncertain. The CDR3 has 17 amino acids. The V gene lost 0 bases and the J gene lost 0 bases, with 12 bases spanning the gap. Per germline, CDR1 MNHNS and CDR2 SASEGT. CDR3 residues: CASSEALFMSSNQPQHF. CDR3 sequence (DNA): TGTGCCAGCAGTGAAGCGCTATTTATGTCTAGCAATCAGCCCCAGCATTTT.

The chain uses TRBV4-1 and TRBJ1-5; possibly TRBD1 for D (6 bases). CDR3 length: 14 residues. The V gene's germline CDR1 is MGHRA and CDR2 YSYEKL. Trimming left V 1 base short and J 7 bases short, with 11 bases between. CDR3 protein: CASSQAAGGQPQHF. The CDR3, as DNA: TGCGCCAGCAGCCAAGCCGCGGGGGGCCAGCCCCAGCATTTT.

The chain employs TRBV29-1 and TRBJ2-7; D is ambiguous. Trimming pared 1 base from V and 1 base from J, leaving 2 bases between. This CDR3 contains 11 residues. Germline V gene lookup returns CDR1 SQVTM and CDR2 ANQGSEA. CDR3 sequence reads: CSVEVSYEQYF. The CDR3 bases are TGCAGCGTTGAAGTTTCCTACGAGCAGTACTTC.

This clone was recorded once. The rearrangement links TRBV5-1 to TRBJ2-1, with D perhaps assigned TRBD1 or TRBD2 (5 bases each). Trimming pared 4 bases from V and 8 bases from J, leaving 28 bases between. CDR3 length equals 18 residues. The germline V gene encodes CDR1 SGHRS and CDR2 YFSETQ. This CDR3 reads CASSPVGRDYLRGDEQFF. In DNA form, the CDR3 reads TGCGCCAGCAGCCCGGTGGGGAGAGACTATCTTAGGGGCGATGAGCAGTTCTTC. The whole variable domain, filled in from reference TRBV5-1 and TRBJ2-1, reads KAGVTQTPRYLIKTRGQQVTLSCSPISGHRSVSWYQQTPGQGLQFLFEYFSETQRNKGNFPGRFSGRQFSNSRSEMNVSTLELGDSALYLCASSPVGRDYLRGDEQFFGPGTRLTVL.

The V gene is TRBV10-1, the J gene TRBJ2-3; D ambiguous. The V end was cut by 2 bases, the J end by 3 bases, with 3 bases between. CDR1 and CDR2 from the germline V gene are WNHNN and SYGVQD (reference sequence). The CDR3 extends over 12 amino acids. This CDR3 is CASSERTDTQYF. CDR3 DNA: TGCGCCAGCAGTGAGCGTACAGATACGCAGTATTTT.

This clone was detected once. The J gene is TRBJ2-7, the V gene TRBV27; 7 bases match TRBD1. Germline values: CDR1 MNHEY, CDR2 SMNVEV (reference sequence). Trimming took 3 bases from V and 5 from J; bases not matched to a gene: 7. This CDR3 region has 14 residues. The CDR3, as DNA: TGTGCCAGCAGTTTCACAACAGGGGCCCACGAGCAGTACTTC. It specifies CASSFTTGAHEQYF.

This rearrangement joins TRBV27 to TRBJ2-7, with TRBD2 identical over 9 bases. Germline assignment: CDR1 MNHEY and CDR2 SMNVEV (reference sequence). V shed 0 bases and J 4 bases; nucleotides not matched to a gene: 4. This CDR3 is built from 15 residues. For the CDR3, the DNA is TGTGCCAGCAGTTTATCCCTGGGACTAGCTTACGAGCAGTACTTC. Translated: CASSLSLGLAYEQYF.

This clone was seen just once. The chain is built from TRBV30 and TRBJ1-2, with D tentatively TRBD1 (5 bases). Germline-derived CDR1 and CDR2 are GTSNPN and SVGIG (reference sequence). The V gene lost 3 bases and the J gene lost 6 bases, with 23 bases spanning the gap. The CDR3 contains 16 residues. The CDR3 nucleotides read TGTGCCTGGAGCTATTTCCACATTGGGGGAACCAATGGCTACACCTTC. This codes for CAWSYFHIGGTNGYTF.

The CDR3 here is CASQISGRIDNEQFF. The CDR3 DNA follows: TGTGCCAGCCAAATTAGCGGGAGGATCGACAATGAGCAGTTCTTC. The genes are TRBV25-1 and TRBJ2-1, with 10 bases identical to TRBD2. The germline V gene has CDR1 MGHDK and CDR2 SYGVNS. V lost 8 bases and J lost 5; bases outside the gene matches: 9. The CDR3 spans 15 residues.

V is TRBV6-5 and J is TRBJ2-2, with unresolved D. Germline loops: CDR1 MNHEY, CDR2 SVGAGI. V lost 6 bases and J 7 bases, leaving 15 bases between the germline ends. The CDR3 has 14 amino acids. CDR3 bases: TGTGCCAGCAGCCTCGGCAGAGTTCGCGGGGAGCTGTTTTTT. Translating it yields CASSLGRVRGELFF.

This chain links TRBV4-1 with TRBJ1-1; no definite D call. This CDR3 contains 14 residues. V dropped 1 base and J dropped 3 bases, with 9 bases sitting between them. Germline lookup yields CDR1 MGHRA and CDR2 YSYEKL. CDR3 DNA: TGCGCCAGCAGCCAAGTGGCAGGATACACTGAAGCTTTCTTT. Translation gives CASSQVAGYTEAFF.